This TCR beta chain was recorded in a study of early T cells in non-severe SARS-CoV-2 infection (dated by TCRdb to the early 2020s). At the level of the whole study: Bulk RNA from unsorted whole blood was used for TCR sequencing, so alpha and beta chains could not be paired.

V is cut back by 8 bases and J by 10 bases, with 10 bases in the junction unmatched. The germline V gene (reference sequence) specifies MNHEY as CDR1 and SMNVEV as CDR2. Including cysteine and phenylalanine, the CDR3 has 14 amino acids. Only CDR3 DNA remains: 42 bases, in frame from the first base. General conclusions and limits of the study: Matching against VDJdb was skewed toward anti-spike CD8 responses, likely underestimated virus-specific expansions, and missed private and CD4 specificities.

The study was a case-control design nested within a healthcare worker cohort in London, UK, with weekly nasopharyngeal swab PCR tests and blood sampling. Between 23 and 31 March 2020, the week of the UK lockdown, healthcare workers were enrolled and then followed up weekly for as long as 16 weeks. Library preparation used 5' RACE. Instrument on record: NextSeq 500. To correct for sequencing error and PCR bias, the TCR library protocol tagged individual cDNA molecules with unique molecular identifiers. Both TCR alpha and beta chains were sequenced, and tight co-correlation was observed between alpha and beta sequence abundances in each sample. As for the authors' bioinformatics: Decombinator V4 was used to annotate TCR sequences for V gene, J gene and CDR3. Expanded TCRs were defined as changing significantly between any two time points under a Poisson model with p below 0.0001. TCR abundances were normalised to the total number of TCRs sequenced per sample and expressed as counts per million. MAIT TCRs were defined by TRAV1-2 paired with TRAJ12, TRAJ20 or TRAJ33, and iNKT TCRs by TRAV10 paired with TRAJ18. VDJdb, accessed 1 November 2021, was searched for CMV, EBV and SARS-CoV-2 annotated TCRs, with TCRs annotated for multiple antigens excluded. TCRdb took the public reads, trimmed them with fastp at Q25, ran MiXCR for clone calling and kept in-frame beta chains. Each entry is one CDR3 protein sequence, shown with its most common DNA and genes. These V and J calls rely on TCRdb rather than the paper's analysis. The sample table holds about 60,000 distinct CDR3 sequences, of which 8% to 9.5% were seen once. The ten largest clones add up to 17% of the sample.

This clonotype was detected a few times. This clone's antigen is unknown. Per-base quality was not reported, and no clone a single base away is much larger than it. This sequence was found in an adult who was a healthcare worker with PCR-confirmed SARS-CoV-2 infection or an uninfected control (not recorded which). This sequence uses TRBV27 and TRBJ1-6; TRBD1 lines up with 8 middle nucleotides. The sequenced sample was whole blood. The CDR3 sequence is CASQTGADRSPLHF. The DNA is TGTGCCAGCCAGACAGGGGCGGACCGATCACCCCTCCACTTT.